These T cell receptor beta chains were read from a single sample in a study of CD8 T cells in Susac syndrome. TCRdb re-called the immunoSEQ multiplex PCR reads with MiXCR, one entry per CDR3 protein. The sample shows some 130,000 distinct CDR3 sequences, 95% of them seen only once. Sequenced sample: CD8+ T cells from PBMCs. Receptor source: a human donor with Susac syndrome. CDR3s include the opening cysteine and the closing phenylalanine or tryptophan. Each record gives: D gene, V gene, clone size, J gene, CDR3 protein, CDR3 DNA. The D gene is left open where the match is weak. Some rows have no size entry. The others give once, few or many, or a class for an expanded clone.

D gene: -; V gene: TRBV4-2; clone size: -; J gene: TRBJ2-3; CDR3 protein: CASSQDERYRDTQYF; CDR3 DNA: TGTGCCAGCAGCCAAGATGAAAGGTACCGAGATACGCAGTATTTT
D gene: TRBD1; V gene: TRBV6-5; clone size: -; J gene: TRBJ2-5; CDR3 protein: CARQSTGFRWETQYF; CDR3 DNA: TGTGCCAGACAGTCGACAGGGTTTAGGTGGGAGACCCAGTACTTC
D gene: -; V gene: TRBV6-4; clone size: -; J gene: TRBJ2-6; CDR3 protein: CASSELGTDRAGANVLTF; CDR3 DNA: TGTGCCAGCAGTGAACTGGGGACGGATCGGGCTGGGGCCAACGTCCTGACTTTC
D gene: -; V gene: TRBV12-3/TRBV12-4; clone size: once; J gene: TRBJ2-5; CDR3 protein: CASSLGTESKETQYF; CDR3 DNA: TGTGCCAGCAGTTTAGGGACAGAGAGCAAAGAGACCCAGTACTTC
D gene: -; V gene: TRBV27; clone size: -; J gene: TRBJ1-4; CDR3 protein: CASSFIYSRNEKLFF; CDR3 DNA: TGTGCCAGCAGTTTTATATACAGTCGCAATGAAAAACTGTTTTTT
D gene: -; V gene: TRBV12-5; clone size: -; J gene: TRBJ1-2; CDR3 protein: CASGSQTGDGYTF; CDR3 DNA: TGTGCTAGTGGGTCTCAGACAGGCGATGGCTACACCTTC
D gene: -; V gene: TRBV2; clone size: once; J gene: TRBJ2-5; CDR3 protein: CASSDRGTGVETQYF; CDR3 DNA: TGTGCCAGCAGTGATCGGGGGACGGGAGTGGAGACCCAGTACTTC
D gene: -; V gene: TRBV27; clone size: -; J gene: TRBJ2-7; CDR3 protein: CASVSSYEQYF; CDR3 DNA: TGTGCCAGCGTCAGCTCCTACGAGCAGTACTTC
D gene: -; V gene: TRBV12-3/TRBV12-4; clone size: -; J gene: TRBJ2-7; CDR3 protein: CASSSGTGVLSYEQYF; CDR3 DNA: TGTGCCAGCAGCTCCGGGACCGGGGTGTTATCCTACGAGCAGTACTTC
D gene: -; V gene: TRBV29-1; clone size: once; J gene: TRBJ2-7; CDR3 protein: CSVRMVRGDPHEQYF; CDR3 DNA: TGCAGCGTACGTATGGTCAGGGGGGATCCCCACGAGCAGTACTTC
D gene: -; V gene: TRBV6-5; clone size: -; J gene: TRBJ2-2; CDR3 protein: CASSRGTANTGELFF; CDR3 DNA: TGTGCCAGCAGTCGCGGGACAGCGAACACCGGGGAGCTGTTTTTT
D gene: TRBD1; V gene: TRBV4-1; clone size: -; J gene: TRBJ2-1; CDR3 protein: CASSQDLRRTGPYNEQFF; CDR3 DNA: TGCGCCAGCAGCCAAGATTTGAGACGGACAGGCCCCTACAATGAGCAGTTCTTC
D gene: -; V gene: TRBV9; clone size: -; J gene: TRBJ1-2; CDR3 protein: CASSAGGGAYGYTF; CDR3 DNA: TGTGCCAGCAGCGCCGGCGGGGGAGCCTATGGCTACACCTTC
D gene: -; V gene: TRBV3-1; clone size: -; J gene: TRBJ2-5; CDR3 protein: CASSQDQADQETQYF; CDR3 DNA: TGTGCCAGCAGCCAAGATCAGGCCGACCAAGAGACCCAGTACTTC
D gene: -; V gene: TRBV18; clone size: -; J gene: TRBJ1-1; CDR3 protein: CASSPRSEYTEAFF; CDR3 DNA: TGTGCCAGCTCACCACGGTCGGAGTACACTGAAGCTTTCTTT
D gene: -; V gene: TRBV19; clone size: -; J gene: TRBJ2-1; CDR3 protein: CASREVADNEQFF; CDR3 DNA: TGTGCCAGCAGGGAGGTTGCGGACAATGAGCAGTTCTTC
D gene: -; V gene: TRBV4-1; clone size: once; J gene: TRBJ1-3; CDR3 protein: CASSQDTPFSGNTIYF; CDR3 DNA: TGCGCCAGCAGCCAAGATACACCCTTCTCTGGAAACACCATATATTTT
D gene: -; V gene: TRBV12-5; clone size: once; J gene: TRBJ2-7; CDR3 protein: CASGQGTYEQYF; CDR3 DNA: TGTGCTAGTGGCCAGGGGACCTACGAGCAGTACTTC
D gene: TRBD2; V gene: TRBV6-1; clone size: -; J gene: TRBJ2-1; CDR3 protein: CASSRTSGRSLDNEQFF; CDR3 DNA: TGTGCCAGCAGTAGGACTAGCGGGAGGTCCCTAGACAATGAGCAGTTCTTC
D gene: TRBD2; V gene: TRBV14; clone size: once; J gene: TRBJ2-3; CDR3 protein: CASSQVAGYTDTQYF; CDR3 DNA: TGTGCCAGCAGCCAAGTAGCGGGATACACAGATACGCAGTATTTT
D gene: TRBD1; V gene: TRBV13; clone size: once; J gene: TRBJ1-1; CDR3 protein: CASSSRDRVETEAFF; CDR3 DNA: TGTGCCAGCAGCTCAAGGGACAGGGTTGAAACTGAAGCTTTCTTT
D gene: -; V gene: TRBV12-3/TRBV12-4; clone size: -; J gene: TRBJ1-1; CDR3 protein: CATELRVTEAFF; CDR3 DNA: TGTGCCACCGAGCTCAGGGTGACTGAAGCTTTCTTT
D gene: -; V gene: TRBV10-2; clone size: -; J gene: TRBJ2-1; CDR3 protein: CASSEWRGNEQFF; CDR3 DNA: TGCGCCAGCAGTGAGTGGAGGGGGAATGAGCAGTTCTTC
D gene: TRBD2; V gene: TRBV6-5; clone size: once; J gene: TRBJ2-5; CDR3 protein: CASSSNDVGLQETQYF; CDR3 DNA: TGTGCCAGCAGTTCCAATGACGTGGGACTACAAGAGACCCAGTACTTC
D gene: -; V gene: TRBV15; clone size: -; J gene: TRBJ2-1; CDR3 protein: CATSRGREQFF; CDR3 DNA: TGTGCCACCAGCAGAGGACGGGAGCAGTTCTTC
D gene: -; V gene: TRBV11-2; clone size: once; J gene: TRBJ2-6; CDR3 protein: CASSPDFFGYSGANVLTF; CDR3 DNA: TGTGCCAGCAGCCCCGATTTTTTCGGGTACTCTGGGGCCAACGTCCTGACTTTC
D gene: -; V gene: TRBV18; clone size: -; J gene: TRBJ2-5; CDR3 protein: CASSPPIAAQETQYF; CDR3 DNA: TGTGCCAGCTCACCACCAATAGCGGCCCAAGAGACCCAGTACTTC
D gene: -; V gene: TRBV3-1; clone size: -; J gene: TRBJ2-5; CDR3 protein: CAFSPGLQETQYF; CDR3 DNA: TGTGCCTTTTCCCCGGGCCTTCAAGAGACCCAGTACTTC
D gene: TRBD1; V gene: TRBV9; clone size: few; J gene: TRBJ2-1; CDR3 protein: CASSSGTDNEQFF; CDR3 DNA: TGTGCCAGCAGCTCCGGGACAGACAATGAGCAGTTCTTC
D gene: TRBD2; V gene: TRBV9; clone size: -; J gene: TRBJ2-3; CDR3 protein: CASSPTSGRAADTQYF; CDR3 DNA: TGTGCCAGCAGCCCGACCAGCGGGAGGGCCGCAGATACGCAGTATTTT
D gene: -; V gene: TRBV5-6; clone size: -; J gene: TRBJ2-5; CDR3 protein: CASSVSMAGTQYF; CDR3 DNA: TGTGCCAGCAGCGTATCCATGGCGGGGACCCAGTACTTC
D gene: -; V gene: TRBV29-1; clone size: -; J gene: TRBJ2-2; CDR3 protein: CSVEVGTGELFF; CDR3 DNA: TGCAGCGTTGAGGTTGGGACCGGGGAGCTGTTTTTT
D gene: -; V gene: TRBV2; clone size: -; J gene: TRBJ2-5; CDR3 protein: CASTAGVGETQYF; CDR3 DNA: TGTGCCAGCACCGCAGGGGTGGGAGAGACCCAGTACTTC
D gene: -; V gene: TRBV3-1; clone size: -; J gene: TRBJ1-4; CDR3 protein: CASSQDGEKLFF; CDR3 DNA: TGTGCCAGCAGCCAAGATGGCGAAAAACTGTTTTTT
D gene: -; V gene: TRBV3-1; clone size: -; J gene: TRBJ1-4; CDR3 protein: CASSRRGATNEKLFF; CDR3 DNA: TGTGCCAGCAGCCGAAGGGGGGCAACTAATGAAAAACTGTTTTTT
D gene: -; V gene: TRBV2; clone size: -; J gene: TRBJ1-1; CDR3 protein: CASRLTVEAFF; CDR3 DNA: TGTGCCAGCAGATTGACAGTTGAAGCTTTCTTT
D gene: -; V gene: TRBV4-1; clone size: -; J gene: TRBJ2-7; CDR3 protein: CASSHFTHEQYF; CDR3 DNA: TGCGCCAGCAGCCATTTCACTCACGAGCAGTACTTC
D gene: -; V gene: TRBV11-3; clone size: -; J gene: TRBJ1-1; CDR3 protein: CASRGPGLNEAFF; CDR3 DNA: TGTGCCAGCAGGGGCCCGGGACTTAATGAAGCTTTCTTT
D gene: -; V gene: TRBV7-9; clone size: -; J gene: TRBJ1-1; CDR3 protein: CASSLGGSLEAFF; CDR3 DNA: TGTGCCAGCAGCTTAGGAGGGAGTTTAGAAGCTTTCTTT
D gene: -; V gene: TRBV14; clone size: -; J gene: TRBJ2-1; CDR3 protein: CASGWNEQFF; CDR3 DNA: TGTGCCAGCGGTTGGAATGAGCAGTTCTTC
D gene: -; V gene: TRBV12-3/TRBV12-4; clone size: -; J gene: TRBJ1-1; CDR3 protein: CASWGGSWGTEAFF; CDR3 DNA: TGTGCCAGCTGGGGGGGGTCGTGGGGCACTGAAGCTTTCTTT
D gene: TRBD2; V gene: TRBV9; clone size: -; J gene: TRBJ2-5; CDR3 protein: CASSVGVGLAGLQETQYF; CDR3 DNA: TGTGCCAGCAGCGTAGGGGTGGGGCTAGCGGGACTTCAAGAGACCCAGTACTTC
D gene: -; V gene: TRBV19; clone size: -; J gene: TRBJ2-7; CDR3 protein: CASSLFGDEQYF; CDR3 DNA: TGTGCCAGTAGTCTTTTTGGGGACGAGCAGTACTTC
D gene: -; V gene: TRBV7-9; clone size: -; J gene: TRBJ2-1; CDR3 protein: CASSLLGRSYNEQFF; CDR3 DNA: TGTGCCAGCAGCTTACTCGGGAGATCCTACAATGAGCAGTTCTTC
D gene: -; V gene: TRBV14; clone size: once; J gene: TRBJ1-1; CDR3 protein: CASSQDRGGINTEAFF; CDR3 DNA: TGTGCCAGCAGCCAAGACCGGGGGGGGATAAACACTGAAGCTTTCTTT
D gene: TRBD2; V gene: TRBV14; clone size: -; J gene: TRBJ2-5; CDR3 protein: CASSQLAGWTQETQYF; CDR3 DNA: TGTGCCAGCAGCCAACTAGCGGGATGGACTCAAGAGACCCAGTACTTC
D gene: -; V gene: TRBV5-1; clone size: once; J gene: TRBJ1-1; CDR3 protein: CASSLDSARDTEAFF; CDR3 DNA: TGCGCCAGCAGCCTGGACAGCGCCCGGGACACTGAAGCTTTCTTT
D gene: -; V gene: TRBV9; clone size: -; J gene: TRBJ1-1; CDR3 protein: CASSVGSSTEAFF; CDR3 DNA: TGTGCCAGCAGCGTAGGTTCAAGCACTGAAGCTTTCTTT
D gene: TRBD1; V gene: TRBV6-5; clone size: -; J gene: TRBJ1-2; CDR3 protein: CASIPGQGWFYGYTF; CDR3 DNA: TGTGCCAGCATACCGGGACAGGGTTGGTTTTATGGCTACACCTTC
D gene: -; V gene: TRBV28; clone size: -; J gene: TRBJ1-5; CDR3 protein: CASQNRDPNQPQHF; CDR3 DNA: TGTGCCAGCCAGAACAGGGACCCCAATCAGCCCCAGCATTTT
D gene: TRBD1; V gene: TRBV4-2; clone size: -; J gene: TRBJ1-5; CDR3 protein: CASSQAPKTGGNQPQHF; CDR3 DNA: TGTGCCAGCAGCCAAGCCCCCAAAACAGGGGGCAATCAGCCCCAGCATTTT
D gene: -; V gene: TRBV15; clone size: -; J gene: TRBJ2-2; CDR3 protein: CATSRDPTGTGELFF; CDR3 DNA: TGTGCCACCAGCAGAGATCCGACAGGCACCGGGGAGCTGTTTTTT
D gene: TRBD1; V gene: TRBV6-2/TRBV6-3; clone size: -; J gene: TRBJ1-1; CDR3 protein: CASSYSSTGDLNTEAFF; CDR3 DNA: TGTGCCAGCAGTTACTCGAGTACAGGGGACCTGAACACTGAAGCTTTCTTT
D gene: TRBD2; V gene: TRBV12-3/TRBV12-4; clone size: -; J gene: TRBJ2-1; CDR3 protein: CASSYPGLASEQFF; CDR3 DNA: TGTGCCAGCAGTTACCCAGGACTAGCATCTGAGCAGTTCTTC